These 9 T cell receptor beta chains share one sample of origin, sequenced in a study of blood T cell repertoires in COVID-19. Generated by immunoSEQ multiplex PCR, the TCRdb table keeps only in-frame clones and is missing some. This sample has 120,000 to 150,000 clones, with approximately 80% found just once. The sequenced material came from peripheral blood. The receptors derive from a woman of 80 years or more in a cohort sampled during active or convalescent COVID-19.

The chain combines TRBV28 with TRBJ2-1, with D tentatively TRBD1 (5 bases). V lost 6 bases and J lost 3, with 12 bases in between. From germline, CDR1 is MDHEN and CDR2 SYDVKM. The CDR3 totals 14 residues. CDR3 sequence reads: CASRRSRVYNEQFF. The CDR3 DNA follows: TGTGCCAGCAGACGCTCCAGGGTCTACAATGAGCAGTTCTTC.

The chain recombines TRBV20-1 with TRBJ2-1; D is unclear. Trimming stripped 3 bases from V and 2 bases from J, with 11 bases between. This CDR3 is 14 amino acids long. The germline gives CDR1 DFQATT, CDR2 SNEGSKA (reference sequence). Here the CDR3 DNA reads TGCAGTGCTAGTGGTCGGTACGCCTACAATGAGCAGTTCTTC. Translating it yields CSASGRYAYNEQFF.

The V and J genes are TRBV7-2 and TRBJ1-2; 7 nucleotides line up with TRBD1. V trimming: 5 bases; J trimming: 7 bases; junction bases outside the gene matches: 13. The CDR3 has 15 amino acids. The germline V gene encodes CDR1 SGHTA and CDR2 FQGNSA. CDR3 residues: CASSPVGVTGSGYTF. The CDR3 DNA is TGTGCCAGCAGCCCGGTGGGAGTGACAGGGAGTGGCTACACCTTC.

The chain combines TRBV12-3 or TRBV12-4 with TRBJ2-2; D gene unclear. This CDR3 comprises 12 residues. The germline V and J ends were trimmed by 5 bases and 4 bases, with 5 bases remaining between them. The CDR3 nucleotides read TGTGCCAGCAGTCTCGGCACCGGGGAGCTGTTTTTT. As protein: CASSLGTGELFF.

The V call is TRBV9, the J call TRBJ2-1, with 7 nucleotides matching TRBD2. This CDR3 region has 16 residues. Trimming at V came to 0 bases and at J to 4 bases, leaving 7 bases not matched to a gene. Germline CDR1 reads SGDLS; CDR2 reads YYNGEE. For the CDR3, the DNA is TGTGCCAGCAGCGTAGGGGGGAGCGGGATATACAATGAGCAGTTCTTC. Its protein is CASSVGGSGIYNEQFF.

V is TRBV27 and J is TRBJ1-2; 7 bases fit TRBD1. The V and J ends lost 10 bases and 4 bases, in that order; junction bases with no gene match: 18. The CDR3 contains 16 residues. Germline loops: CDR1 MNHEY, CDR2 SMNVEV (reference sequence). Written as DNA, the CDR3 is TGTGCCACTCGCTTCGGGACAGAGCCTAATTTCTATGGCTACACCTTC. It codes for CATRFGTEPNFYGYTF.

The chain couples TRBV11-2 to TRBJ1-4, with 8 bases lining up with TRBD1. Germline trimming cut 0 bases from V and 6 bases from J; bases unmatched to any gene: 6. The CDR3 is 16 residues long. Germline CDR1 is SGHAT and CDR2 is FQNNGV. The CDR3 here is CASSLETGEGDEKLFF. Here the CDR3 DNA reads TGTGCCAGCAGCTTAGAGACAGGGGAGGGGGATGAAAAACTGTTTTTT.

CDR3 residues: CSVESLGSYNEQFF. The CDR3 DNA reads as TGCAGCGTTGAGTCGTTGGGGAGCTACAATGAGCAGTTCTTC. The rearrangement joins TRBV29-1 to TRBJ2-1; TRBD2 might be the D (5 bases). The CDR3 is 14 amino acids. V lost 3 bases to trimming and J lost 3 bases, with 12 bases between them. Germline CDR1 is SQVTM and CDR2 is ANQGSEA.

Only one count was recorded for this clone. The chain links TRBV7-8 to TRBJ1-4; D is possibly TRBD1 (5 bases). This CDR3 comprises 15 residues. The V and J ends lost 1 base and 8 bases respectively, with 14 bases between them. The germline V gene encodes CDR1 SGHVS and CDR2 FQNEAQ. CDR3 in amino acids: CASSLGGGSNEKLFF. The CDR3 DNA is TGTGCCAGCAGCTTAGGGGGGGGATCGAACGAAAAACTGTTTTTT.